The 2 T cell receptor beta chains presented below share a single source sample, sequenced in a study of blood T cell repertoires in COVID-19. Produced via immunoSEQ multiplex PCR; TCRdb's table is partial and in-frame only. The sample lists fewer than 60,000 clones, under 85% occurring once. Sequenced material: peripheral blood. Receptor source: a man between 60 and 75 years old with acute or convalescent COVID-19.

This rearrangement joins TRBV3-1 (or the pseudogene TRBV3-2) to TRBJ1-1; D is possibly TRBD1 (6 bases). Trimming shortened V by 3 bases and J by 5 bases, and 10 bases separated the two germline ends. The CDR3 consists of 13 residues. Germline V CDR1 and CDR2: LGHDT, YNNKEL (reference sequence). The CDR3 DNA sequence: TGTGCCAGCAGCCAGGGGGGGCGGACTGAAGCTTTCTTT. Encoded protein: CASSQGGRTEAFF.

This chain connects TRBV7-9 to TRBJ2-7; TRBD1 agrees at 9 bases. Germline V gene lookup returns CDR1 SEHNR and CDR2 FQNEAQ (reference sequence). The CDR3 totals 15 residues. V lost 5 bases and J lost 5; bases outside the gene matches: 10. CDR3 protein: CASSPPGTGSHEQYF. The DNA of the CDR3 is TGTGCCAGCAGCCCTCCCGGGACAGGGTCCCACGAGCAGTACTTC.